This entry describes one TCR beta chain. The data stem from a study of T cell changes during pregnancy in multiple sclerosis. The protocol was immunoSEQ multiplex PCR, while the TCRdb copy is restricted to in-frame clones and leaves out a portion. The sample lists around 21,000 clones, more than 85% occurring once. Trimming removed 0 bases at V and 3 bases at J, with 8 bases between. Germline V gene data show CDR1 as SQVTM and CDR2 as ANQGSEA. The CDR3 loop spans 13 amino acids. The sequence came from a female donor in good health, enrolled as a control in a pregnancy study. Sample: CD8+ T cells from peripheral blood mononuclear cells, taken after pregnancy. This rearrangement joins TRBV29-1 to TRBJ1-2; D unresolved. In nucleotides, the CDR3 is TGCAGCGTTGAAGATCAGGAACACTATGGCTACACCTTC. Residues: CSVEDQEHYGYTF.